The next 5 T cell receptor beta chains were all read from a single sample in a study of T cell repertoires in cytomegalovirus infection. Using its own MiXCR run on the reads, TCRdb lists one record per CDR3 protein. The sample consists of approximately 300,000 distinct CDR3 sequences, approximately 32% of them appearing once. Their recognized antigens are unknown. Sample: cultured PBMCs, taken from culture after CMV antigen stimulation. Source of these receptors: a human donor in good health (CMV status not recorded). Some clones in this sample may be carry-over from other donors' samples.

In this sample, this clonotype turned up a few times. This rearrangement joins TRBV7-2 to TRBJ1-5, with 11 nucleotides matching TRBD1. The CDR3 totals 15 residues. With V trimmed by 5 bases and J by 5 bases, 5 bases remained unmatched. From germline, CDR1 is SGHTA and CDR2 FQGNSA. CDR3 bases: TGTGCCAGCAGCACCGGACAGGGGGCGCATCAGCCCCAGCATTTT. Amino acids: CASSTGQGAHQPQHF. Looking up the rest from reference TRBV7-2 and TRBJ1-5 gives the full variable domain: GAGVSQSPSNKVTEKGKDVELRCDPISGHTALYWYRQSLGQGLEFLIYFQGNSAPDKSGLPSDRFSAERTGGSVSTLTIQRTQQEDSAVYLCASSTGQGAHQPQHFGDGTRLSIL.

The rearrangement links TRBV19 to TRBJ2-3; 12 nucleotides align to TRBD1. The V and J ends lost 5 bases and 2 bases, in that order; junction bases with no gene match: 11. This CDR3 region has 18 residues. Germline V gene sequence: CDR1 LNHDA, CDR2 SQIVND (reference sequence). The CDR3 DNA follows: TGTGCCAGTAGTCCCGGGACAGGGGGCTTTTCGAACACAGATACGCAGTATTTT. Protein: CASSPGTGGFSNTDTQYF.

This clonotype was detected ten times or more. V usage is TRBV28 and J usage is TRBJ2-7; D not resolved. Deletions cut 3 bases from V and 1 base from J, with 13 bases between. This CDR3 spans 15 amino acids. In germline, CDR1 is MDHEN, CDR2 SYDVKM. The CDR3 coding sequence is TGTGCCAGCAGTTTGACATCGTTACTATCCTACGAGCAGTACTTC. Amino acids: CASSLTSLLSYEQYF.

The chain has TRBV6-1 and TRBJ1-2; D unresolved. Between the trimmed V and J ends, which lost 3 bases and 1 base, there was a span of 9 bases. This CDR3 comprises 14 residues. From germline, CDR1 is MNHNS and CDR2 SASEGT. The CDR3: CASSENPVNYGYTF. The CDR3 DNA reads as TGTGCCAGCAGTGAGAACCCAGTTAACTATGGCTACACCTTC.

The V and J genes are TRBV12-3 or TRBV12-4 and TRBJ1-1; D is perhaps TRBD1 (5 bases). V lost 4 bases, J lost 7 bases, and 10 bases lay in between. The CDR3 runs 12 residues. CDR3 sequence (DNA): TGTGCCAGCAGTTCCGCAGGGTTTGAAGCTTTCTTT. It codes for CASSSAGFEAFF.